Included here is one T cell receptor beta chain sequence, with context. What it binds is not known. The entry originates in a study of cytotoxic CD8 clonotypes in ibrutinib-treated CLL. Study background: In all, about a dozen patients were relapsed/refractory, about 15 were treatment-naive and 17 were IGHV unmutated. Study-level results: Clonality showed a rise at ibrutinib response that reversed toward baseline at progression.

Method: immunoSEQ multiplex PCR; TCRdb's copy keeps in-frame clones and lacks some. Of hundreds of thousands of clones in the sample, about 77% were seen once. The V and J ends lost 4 bases and 3 bases respectively, with 10 bases between them. Germline-derived CDR1 and CDR2 are SGHTA and FQGTGA. The CDR3 is made up of 13 amino acids. This TCR was recovered from a human donor with chronic lymphocytic leukemia. V is TRBV7-3 and J is TRBJ2-7; no definite D call. The specimen was PBMCs, collected before ibrutinib treatment. DNA for the CDR3: TGTGCCAGCAGCTCGACCGAACACTACGAGCAGTACTTC. Translating gives CASSSTEHYEQYF. The whole variable domain, remainder taken from reference TRBV7-3 and TRBJ2-7, is GAGVSQTPSNKVTEKGKYVELRCDPISGHTALYWYRQSLGQGPEFLIYFQGTGAADDSGLPNDRFFAVRPEGSVSTLKIQRTERGDSAVYLCASSSTEHYEQYFGPGTRLTVT.